These 23 T cell receptor beta chains came from one sample sequenced in a study of OX40 agonist ivuxolimab in advanced cancers. Sequencing was performed with immunoSEQ multiplex PCR; in TCRdb, only in-frame clones are kept and a portion is missing. The sample consists of 30,000 to 45,000 clones, 75% to 90% of them appearing once. The source was CD4+ or CD8+ T cells sorted from blood, collected in a trial of the OX40 agonist ivuxolimab. The receptors were gathered from an adult with an advanced solid tumor such as melanoma, head and neck, liver or kidney cancer.

V is TRBV10-3 and J is TRBJ2-1, with 12 bases that match TRBD2. With V trimmed by 3 bases and J by 6 bases, 12 bases remained unmatched. Per the germline V gene, CDR1 is ENHRY and CDR2 is SYGVKD. The CDR3 loop spans 18 amino acids. CDR3 residues: CAISDGFSSGRAGNEQFF. DNA for the CDR3: TGTGCCATCAGTGACGGTTTCTCTAGCGGGAGGGCCGGCAATGAGCAGTTCTTC.

The chain combines TRBV5-1 with TRBJ1-4; 8 bases agree with TRBD1. V trimming: 5 bases; J trimming: 6 bases; junction bases outside the gene matches: 6. Germline V lookup: CDR1 SGHRS, CDR2 YFSETQ. The CDR3 is 14 amino acids. CDR3 sequence (DNA): TGCGCCAGCAGGTTTGACAGGGGAGATGAAAAACTGTTTTTT. Protein: CASRFDRGDEKLFF.

The chain joins TRBV4-2 to TRBJ2-7; the D is unclear. Per the germline V gene, CDR1 is LGHNA and CDR2 is YNFKEQ. V dropped 0 bases and J dropped 0 bases, with 15 bases sitting between them. CDR3 size: 17 residues. The CDR3 coding sequence is TGTGCCAGCAGCCAAGAGGTTAGAGGACGGACCTCCTACGAGCAGTACTTC. It codes for CASSQEVRGRTSYEQYF.

The chain employs TRBV25-1 and TRBJ1-3, with D unclear. The germline V gene has CDR1 MGHDK and CDR2 SYGVNS. Trimming took off 6 bases at V and 0 bases at J, with 12 bases between the two ends. CDR3 length equals 15 residues. CDR3 residues: CASREDAYSGNTIYF. CDR3 nucleotides: TGTGCCAGCAGAGAAGACGCTTACTCTGGAAACACCATATATTTT.

This clone was seen just once. V and J are TRBV7-2 and TRBJ1-3; D possibly corresponds to TRBD1 (5 bases). This CDR3 contains 16 residues. V lost 4 bases to trimming and J lost 0 bases, with 13 bases between them. The V gene's germline CDR1 is SGHTA and CDR2 FQGNSA. The CDR3 here is CASSSQGLHSGNTIYF. Here the CDR3 DNA reads TGTGCCAGCAGCTCCCAGGGACTCCACTCTGGAAACACCATATATTTT. The variable domain in full, completed from reference TRBV7-2 and TRBJ1-3, reads GAGVSQSPSNKVTEKGKDVELRCDPISGHTALYWYRQSLGQGLEFLIYFQGNSAPDKSGLPSDRFSAERTGGSVSTLTIQRTQQEDSAVYLCASSSQGLHSGNTIYFGEGSWLTVV.

Only a few counts were recorded for this clone. V is TRBV7-9 and J is TRBJ2-7, with D perhaps matching TRBD1 (5 bases). CDR1 is SEHNR, CDR2 FQNEAQ, per germline (reference sequence). The CDR3 contains 13 residues. V gave up 6 bases and J gave up 0 bases, with 9 bases separating them. As DNA, the CDR3 is TGTGCCAGCAGGGGGCCCAGCTCCTACGAGCAGTACTTC. Protein product: CASRGPSSYEQYF.

The V gene is TRBV29-1, the J gene TRBJ1-2, with D maybe TRBD1 (5 bases). CDR3 length: 12 amino acids. The germline V gene encodes CDR1 SQVTM and CDR2 ANQGSEA. The DNA of the CDR3 is TGCAGTACGGGGGACTTTAACTATGGCTACACCTTC. Translating gives CSTGDFNYGYTF.

This clone has a handful of counts. The V and J genes are TRBV10-3 and TRBJ1-4, with D perhaps matching TRBD1 (6 bases). From germline, CDR1 is ENHRY and CDR2 SYGVKD. CDR3 length: 21 amino acids. Trimming stripped 4 bases from V and 1 base from J, with 28 bases between. The CDR3 loop reads CAISAFFPRGARLGTNEKLFF. The CDR3 coding sequence is TGTGCCATCAGTGCATTTTTCCCGCGGGGGGCGAGGTTAGGAACTAATGAAAAACTGTTTTTT.

J is TRBJ1-3 and V is TRBV6-5; tentative D call: TRBD1 (5 bases). CDR1 is MNHEY and CDR2 is SVGAGI in the germline V gene. This CDR3 region has 13 residues. The V end lost 5 bases, the J end lost 0 bases, and 5 bases lay between the germline ends. The CDR3: CASSTGSGNTIYF. The CDR3 region has the DNA TGTGCCAGCAGTACAGGCTCTGGAAACACCATATATTTT.

The chain uses TRBV5-4 and TRBJ1-2; D is undetermined. V was trimmed by 2 bases and J by 5 bases, leaving 10 bases between them. CDR1 and CDR2 from the germline V gene are SGHNT and YYREEE (reference sequence). There are 13 residues in the CDR3. The CDR3: CASSLRGDYGYTF. The CDR3 coding sequence is TGTGCCAGCAGCTTACGGGGAGATTATGGCTACACCTTC. The full variable domain, with the rest looked up from reference TRBV5-4 and TRBJ1-2, is ETGVTQSPTHLIKTRGQQVTLRCSSQSGHNTVSWYQQALGQGPQFIFQYYREEENGRGNFPPRFSGLQFPNYSSELNVNALELDDSALYLCASSLRGDYGYTFGSGTRLTVV.

This chain connects TRBV7-6 to TRBJ2-5; D might be TRBD2 (6 bases). The CDR3 is 16 residues long. V dropped 6 bases and J dropped 1 base, with 18 bases sitting between them. Per the germline V gene, CDR1 is SGHVS and CDR2 is FNYEAQ. The CDR3: CASRPRAGNPQETQYF. CDR3 nucleotide sequence: TGTGCCAGCAGACCCCGGGCGGGAAACCCCCAAGAGACCCAGTACTTC.

This chain uses TRBV2 with TRBJ2-3; 13 bases match TRBD2. V was pared by 0 bases and J by 14 bases, with 11 bases of the junction left unmatched. The CDR3 runs to 16 residues. The V gene's germline CDR1 is SNHLY and CDR2 FYNNEI. CDR3 bases: TGTGCCAGCAGTGAAGCCCCACTAGCGGGGGGGCCTTTAAGGTATTTT. This translates into CASSEAPLAGGPLRYF.

The chain combines TRBV28 with TRBJ2-5, with D tentatively TRBD1 (5 bases). The J call is uncertain, as TRBJ2-7 better fits the DNA end. Germline CDR1 MDHEN, CDR2 SYDVKM. The length of the CDR3 is 14 residues. The CDR3 is CASSFFQGSYEQYF. The CDR3 region has the DNA TGTGCCAGCAGTTTCTTCCAGGGATCCTACGAGCAGTACTTC.

The chain has TRBV10-3 and TRBJ1-1, with D hard to call. V shed 3 bases and J shed 7 bases, with 12 bases lying between them. CDR1 is ENHRY and CDR2 is SYGVKD in the germline V gene. CDR3 length equals 13 residues. The CDR3 sequence is CAISEQEGGEAFF. The CDR3 nucleotides read TGTGCCATCAGTGAACAAGAAGGAGGTGAAGCTTTCTTT.

This chain uses TRBV10-2 with TRBJ2-7, with TRBD2 as a possible D gene (6 bases). Germline assignment: CDR1 WSHSY and CDR2 SAAADI. CDR3 length: 12 residues. The germline V and J ends were trimmed by 8 bases and 2 bases, with 10 bases remaining between them. CDR3 sequence: CASRDWAYEQYF. CDR3 coding DNA: TGCGCCAGCCGGGACTGGGCCTACGAGCAGTACTTC.

This chain uses TRBV9 with TRBJ2-1; D possibly uses TRBD1 or TRBD2 (6 bases each). Trimming removed 2 bases from V and 7 bases from J, with 19 bases in between. Germline V gene lookup returns CDR1 SGDLS and CDR2 YYNGEE. The CDR3 has 16 residues. The CDR3 DNA reads as TGTGCCAGCAGCGTGGGGTTGGGGGGCGCATATAATGAGCAGTTCTTC. Translation: CASSVGLGGAYNEQFF.

This clone was found a few times. The chain is built from TRBV5-1 and TRBJ2-1, with TRBD1 matching 7 bases. Germline trimming cut 0 bases from V and 4 bases from J; bases unmatched to any gene: 7. From germline, CDR1 is SGHRS and CDR2 YFSETQ. The CDR3 is made up of 16 amino acids. The CDR3 DNA reads as TGCGCCAGCAGCTTGGCCTTAGGGGGCGCGTACAATGAGCAGTTCTTC. It specifies CASSLALGGAYNEQFF.

The chain employs TRBV11-2 and TRBJ2-2; tentatively, D is TRBD2 (5 bases). CDR1 is SGHAT, CDR2 FQNNGV, per germline. This CDR3 spans 16 amino acids. Deletions cut 2 bases from V and 5 bases from J, with 15 bases between. The CDR3 here is CASSLLATATTGELFF. As DNA, the CDR3 is TGTGCCAGCAGCTTATTAGCGACGGCTACAACCGGGGAGCTGTTTTTT.

The chain uses TRBV5-1 and TRBJ2-7; 9 nucleotides line up with TRBD2. The CDR3 is made up of 13 amino acids. Germline CDR1 and CDR2: SGHRS and YFSETQ. V trimming: 4 bases; J trimming: 3 bases; junction bases outside the gene matches: 2. In DNA form, the CDR3 reads TGCGCCAGCAGCGTTAGCGGGAGCTACGAGCAGTACTTC. This sequence encodes CASSVSGSYEQYF.

The J gene is TRBJ2-1, the V gene TRBV7-9; D is possibly TRBD2 (5 bases). The CDR3 consists of 15 residues. V shed 1 base and J shed 8 bases, with 15 bases lying between them. CDR1 is SEHNR and CDR2 is FQNEAQ in the germline V gene (reference sequence). CDR3 coding DNA: TGTGCCAGCAGCTTAGGGGAGAACGGGATCGATGAGCAGTTCTTC. Encoded protein: CASSLGENGIDEQFF.

The count of this clone is one. This sequence joins TRBV2 and TRBJ1-5; D is unresolved. With 10 bases removed from V and 0 bases from J, the gap between germline ends came to 16 bases. Germline CDR1 and CDR2: SNHLY and FYNNEI. The CDR3 is 15 amino acids. CDR3 coding DNA: TGTGCCACCCAAAGGAGTCCGAATAGCAATCAGCCCCAGCATTTT. Translating gives CATQRSPNSNQPQHF. Supplemented by reference TRBV2 and TRBJ1-5, the full variable domain reads EPEVTQTPSHQVTQMGQEVILRCVPISNHLYFYWYRQILGQKVEFLVSFYNNEISEKSEIFDDQFSVERPDGSNFTLKIRSTKLEDSAMYFCATQRSPNSNQPQHFGDGTRLSIL.

The V and J genes are TRBV15 and TRBJ2-7; tentatively, D is TRBD1 (5 bases). Germline CDR1 is LNHNV and CDR2 is YYDKDF (reference sequence). CDR3 length: 15 amino acids. V was trimmed by 0 bases and J by 2 bases, leaving 11 bases between them. CDR3 sequence reads: CATSRDPQGTYEQYF. CDR3 DNA sequence: TGTGCCACCAGCAGAGATCCCCAGGGAACCTACGAGCAGTACTTC.

The V and J genes are TRBV7-3 and TRBJ2-1; D uncertain. Germline lookup yields CDR1 SGHTA and CDR2 FQGTGA. Between the trimmed V and J ends, which lost 5 bases and 0 bases, there was a span of 14 bases. The CDR3 spans 16 residues. The CDR3 sequence is CASSPRAESSYNEQFF. DNA for the CDR3: TGTGCCAGCAGCCCAAGGGCGGAGAGCTCCTACAATGAGCAGTTCTTC.